This T cell receptor beta chain was captured by sequencing in a study of human T cells and chemical hapten exposure. The overall study: Alopecia universalis, totalis or areata was present in patients who were mostly female. Findings of the study overall: TCRs at high frequency, those above 1 in 1000, did not change with DPC sensitization.

This clonotype was seen many times. Its matching antigen is unknown. TCRdb itself ran the RACE reads through MiXCR, one entry per CDR3 protein. The table includes tens of thousands of distinct CDR3 sequences, 14% detected once. The CDR3 runs 16 residues. Germline values: CDR1 DFQATT, CDR2 SNEGSKA (reference sequence). The V gene lost 6 bases and the J gene lost 3 bases, with 21 bases spanning the gap. The time point: pre-sensitization, week 0. Treatment: therapeutic diphenylcyclopropenone sensitization with weekly scalp DPC. The material sequenced was whole blood, taken in connection with sensitization to the hapten diphenylcyclopropenone (DPC). The sequence derives from a woman aged 45-65 years with alopecia areata. Some clones in this sample may be carry-over from other donors' samples. The chain uses TRBV20-1 and TRBJ1-5, with TRBD1 as a possible D gene (6 bases). CDR3 amino acids: CSANLFGRGDNQPQHF. The CDR3 coding sequence is TGCAGTGCCAACCTGTTCGGCAGGGGAGACAATCAGCCCCAGCATTTT.